This TCR beta chain was recorded in a study of blood T cell repertoires in COVID-19. Study overall: Acute-phase and convalescent COVID-19 samples originated in the United States, Italy and Spain.

This table comes from immunoSEQ multiplex PCR, and its TCRdb copy is limited to in-frame clones, with some not included. The table has 300,000 to 450,000 clones, 70% to 90% seen once; the top ten hold around 2.8%. This clone appeared a single time. From germline, CDR1 is LNHNV and CDR2 YYDKDF (reference sequence). V dropped 0 bases and J dropped 8; count of bases not matched to a gene: 9. The CDR3 has 16 residues. J is TRBJ2-1 and V is TRBV15, with TRBD2 matching 8 bases. The sequence derives from a woman aged 25 to 39 with COVID-19, enrolled during active disease. What was sequenced was peripheral blood. The CDR3, as DNA: TGTGCCACCAGCAGAGATCGTCCGGGAGGGCCCGATGAGCAGTTCTTC. Translation gives CATSRDRPGGPDEQFF. The full variable domain, rest sourced from reference TRBV15 and TRBJ2-1, is DAMVIQNPRYQVTQFGKPVTLSCSQTLNHNVMYWYQQKSSQAPKLLFHYYDKDFNNEADTPDNFQSRRPNTSFCFLDIRSPGLGDTAMYLCATSRDRPGGPDEQFFGPGTRLTVL.